Each of the 20 T cell receptor beta chains below was sequenced from the same sample in a study of identifying expanded T cells in peripheral blood. The protocol was immunoSEQ multiplex PCR, while the TCRdb copy is restricted to in-frame clones and leaves out a portion. The top ten hold 3.3% of the sample, which has under 150,000 clones, more than 75% seen once. The sequencing input was blood. These receptors were obtained from a person between 18 and 75 years old in good health.

The gene calls are TRBV6-5 and TRBJ1-5; maybe TRBD1 (6 bases). The CDR3 totals 14 residues. V was clipped by 6 bases and J by 1 base, with 10 bases between them. CDR1 is MNHEY, CDR2 SVGAGI, per germline. The CDR3 sequence: CASSPTGSNQPQHF. CDR3 nucleotides: TGTGCCAGCAGCCCAACAGGGAGCAATCAGCCCCAGCATTTT.

The chain joins TRBV5-1 to TRBJ2-2; a possible D gene is TRBD2 (6 bases). Germline lookup yields CDR1 SGHRS and CDR2 YFSETQ. V lost 4 bases and J 2 bases, leaving 12 bases between the germline ends. The CDR3 extends over 15 amino acids. The CDR3 spells CASSGGTGNTGELFF. The CDR3 DNA follows: TGCGCCAGCAGCGGGGGGACCGGTAACACCGGGGAGCTGTTTTTT. Filled out from reference TRBV5-1 and TRBJ2-2, the complete variable domain reads KAGVTQTPRYLIKTRGQQVTLSCSPISGHRSVSWYQQTPGQGLQFLFEYFSETQRNKGNFPGRFSGRQFSNSRSEMNVSTLELGDSALYLCASSGGTGNTGELFFGEGSRLTVL.

V usage is TRBV18 and J usage is TRBJ1-2; D gene ambiguous. Germline V gives CDR1 KGHSH, CDR2 LQKENI. Trimming stripped 2 bases from V and 5 bases from J, with 12 bases between. CDR3 length: 14 residues. CDR3 sequence reads: CASSPNAGSYGYTF. CDR3 DNA: TGTGCCAGCTCACCAAACGCGGGTTCTTATGGCTACACCTTC.

The chain combines TRBV27 with TRBJ2-7, with TRBD1 identical over 7 bases. After removal of 4 bases from V and 2 bases from J, the junction contained 5 bases not matched to a gene. The CDR3 has 14 residues. Germline V CDR1 and CDR2: MNHEY, SMNVEV (reference sequence). The CDR3 protein is CASSSQTGTYEQYF. CDR3 nucleotide sequence: TGTGCCAGCAGTTCCCAGACAGGGACCTACGAGCAGTACTTC.

This chain joins TRBV4-2 and TRBJ1-2; TRBD1 matches at 7 bases. J was trimmed by 8 bases and V by 1 base; bases with no gene match: 7. This CDR3 has 14 residues. The germline V gene encodes CDR1 LGHNA and CDR2 YNFKEQ. The CDR3 spells CASSQADRDVGYTF. CDR3 coding DNA: TGTGCCAGCAGCCAAGCTGACAGGGATGTCGGCTACACCTTC.

Comment on this clone: Other nucleotide sequences from this sample produce the same CDR3. The chain employs TRBV18 and TRBJ2-1, with D perhaps assigned TRBD1 or TRBD2 (5 bases each). Trimming cost V 0 bases and J 6 bases, with 9 bases left between them. Looked up from germline, CDR1 is KGHSH and CDR2 is LQKENI. The CDR3 has 14 amino acids. As DNA, the CDR3 is TGTGCCAGCTCACCACCCACTAGGGGCAATGAGCAGTTCTTC. Amino acids: CASSPPTRGNEQFF.

This chain uses TRBV9 with TRBJ2-7, with D uncertain. Germline lookup yields CDR1 SGDLS and CDR2 YYNGEE. Trimming removed 4 bases from V and 6 bases from J, with 11 bases in between. The CDR3 has 12 residues. CDR3 DNA sequence: TGTGCCAGCAGCAGACCGGGTGGCGAGCAGTACTTC. It translates to CASSRPGGEQYF.

This chain connects TRBV5-4 to TRBJ1-4; possible D gene TRBD1, 6 bases. The V gene's germline CDR1 is SGHNT and CDR2 YYREEE (reference sequence). CDR3 length: 13 amino acids. V was clipped by 1 base and J by 8 bases, with 9 bases between them. The CDR3 region is CASSLRGGEKLFF. The CDR3 DNA reads TGTGCCAGCAGCTTGAGAGGGGGGGAAAAACTGTTTTTT.

The chain uses TRBV5-5 and TRBJ2-7, with D tentatively TRBD2 (7 bases). The germline V gene encodes CDR1 SGHKS and CDR2 YYEKEE (reference sequence). The CDR3 is 17 residues long. V was clipped by 3 bases and J by 7 bases, with 26 bases between them. The CDR3, as DNA: TGTGCCAGCAGCTGGGGGGCGGGAGACAGAGCTAATCGGGAGCAGTACTTC. The encoded protein is CASSWGAGDRANREQYF.

The chain combines TRBV11-2 with TRBJ2-7; D unclear. V lost 4 bases to trimming and J lost 4 bases, with 14 bases between them. CDR3 length: 14 amino acids. Germline V lookup: CDR1 SGHAT, CDR2 FQNNGV. Here the CDR3 reads CASSSPSVPYEQYF. DNA for the CDR3: TGTGCCAGCAGCTCCCCCTCGGTCCCTTACGAGCAGTACTTC.

V usage is TRBV27 and J usage is TRBJ1-2; the match to TRBD1 covers 7 bases. The V gene's germline CDR1 is MNHEY and CDR2 SMNVEV (reference sequence). This CDR3 is built from 16 residues. Trimming cost V 5 bases and J 5 bases; bases outside gene matches: 14. The CDR3, as DNA: TGTGCCAGCAGTAAAAATAGTCCGACAGGGAGTTATGGCTACACCTTC. Translated, it gives CASSKNSPTGSYGYTF.

The chain employs TRBV6-5 and TRBJ2-5; D gene uncertain. The CDR3 has 12 residues. Germline V gene data show CDR1 as MNHEY and CDR2 as SVGAGI. Trimming removed 5 bases at V and 5 bases at J, with 9 bases between. CDR3 protein: CASSPSRETQYF. The CDR3 DNA is TGTGCCAGCAGTCCCTCAAGGGAGACCCAGTACTTC.

The chain employs TRBV5-1 and TRBJ1-5, with D possibly TRBD1 on 6 matching bases. The CDR3 runs 14 residues. Germline V gene lookup returns CDR1 SGHRS and CDR2 YFSETQ. Trimming shortened V by 4 bases and J by 4 bases, and 12 bases separated the two germline ends. The DNA of the CDR3 is TGCGCCAGCAGCGAAGGACAGATTAATCAGCCCCAGCATTTT. It specifies CASSEGQINQPQHF.

This rearrangement joins TRBV6-6 to TRBJ1-4; no clear D gene. V gave up 0 bases and J gave up 8 bases, with 13 bases separating them. The CDR3 runs 15 residues. Per germline, CDR1 MNHNY and CDR2 SVGAGI (reference sequence). DNA for the CDR3: TGTGCCAGCAGTTACTCAGTGGAGATGGAAGAAAAACTGTTTTTT. Amino acid sequence: CASSYSVEMEEKLFF.

The chain carries TRBV7-9 and TRBJ1-1; D remains unclear. Germline-derived CDR1 and CDR2 are SEHNR and FQNEAQ (reference sequence). The CDR3 has 14 amino acids. Trimming took off 2 bases at V and 4 bases at J, with 11 bases between the two ends. CDR3 DNA: TGTGCCAGCAGCTTAAGGTCCGTAGGCACTGAAGCTTTCTTT. Translation gives CASSLRSVGTEAFF.

The chain recombines TRBV2 with TRBJ2-6, with D perhaps matching TRBD1 or TRBD2 (6 bases each). The CDR3 sequence is 15 residues long. V shed 8 bases and J shed 0 bases, with 11 bases lying between them. CDR1 and CDR2 (germline): SNHLY, FYNNEI. The CDR3 DNA reads as TGTGCCAGCGGAGGGGGGTTCTCTGGGGCCAACGTCCTGACTTTC. Its protein is CASGGGFSGANVLTF.

V gene TRBV18 combines with J gene TRBJ1-1, with a weak D call TRBD1 (5 bases). In germline, CDR1 is KGHSH, CDR2 LQKENI. Trimming stripped 3 bases from V and 3 bases from J, with 17 bases between. This CDR3 is 16 amino acids long. The CDR3 DNA reads TGTGCCAGCTCACCCCAGACAGAGCTTCAGGACACTGAAGCTTTCTTT. Protein sequence: CASSPQTELQDTEAFF. The whole variable domain, remainder taken from reference TRBV18 and TRBJ1-1, is NAGVMQNPRHLVRRRGQEARLRCSPMKGHSHVYWYRQLPEEGLKFMVYLQKENIIDESGMPKERFSAEFPKEGPSILRIQQVVRGDSAAYFCASSPQTELQDTEAFFGQGTRLTVV.

The chain carries TRBV23-1 and TRBJ2-5, with a weak D call TRBD1 (7 bases). TRBV23-1 is identified as an open reading frame with a role that is uncertain. V gave up 0 bases and J gave up 1 base, with 15 bases separating them. This CDR3 region has 17 residues. The CDR3 sequence: CASSQSSRGDSQETQYF. Here the CDR3 DNA reads TGCGCCAGCAGTCAATCCTCCAGGGGGGACAGCCAAGAGACCCAGTACTTC.

The chain has TRBV14 and TRBJ2-5; no clear D. V was cut by 2 bases and J by 4 bases, with 17 bases left in between. CDR1 is SGHDN, CDR2 FVKESK, per germline. This CDR3 comprises 16 residues. The CDR3 sequence: CASSQRAYMNRETQYF. The CDR3 DNA follows: TGTGCCAGCAGCCAACGGGCTTACATGAACCGAGAGACCCAGTACTTC.

The V gene is TRBV7-8, the J gene TRBJ2-2, with D possibly TRBD1 on 6 matching bases. Germline loops: CDR1 SGHVS, CDR2 FQNEAQ. The CDR3 is made up of 15 amino acids. Trimming removed 5 bases at V and 7 bases at J, with 17 bases between. CDR3 DNA sequence: TGTGCCAGCAGCAGACGGTCAGGGGCCGGCGGGGAGCTGTTTTTT. It specifies CASSRRSGAGGELFF. Combining the CDR3 with reference TRBV7-8 and TRBJ2-2 gives the whole variable domain GAGVSQSPRYKVAKRGQDVALRCDPISGHVSLFWYQQALGQGPEFLTYFQNEAQLDKSGLPSDRFFAERPEGSVSTLKIQRTQQEDSAVYLCASSRRSGAGGELFFGEGSRLTVL.